This T cell receptor (beta chain) emerged from a study of T cells in narcolepsy. Study information: Patients with NT1 or NT2 and healthy control donors were enrolled. Findings and caveats of the study: Autoreactive HCRT-specific and TRIB2-specific clonotypes were marked in same-patient CSF-versus-blood CD4+ comparisons. Some memory CD4+ repertoires had no autoreactive clone sequences. Blood of same and different patients, but not healthy controls, reportedly held recurring autoreactive clonotypes.

Clones were sequenced by immunoSEQ multiplex PCR, and TCRdb holds only the in-frame ones, with some missing. This sample has 18,000 or so clones, with under 90% found just once. Per germline, CDR1 SGHRS and CDR2 YFSETQ. Trimming pared 4 bases from V and 3 bases from J, leaving 7 bases between. CDR3 length: 13 amino acids. With regard to this clone: Its antigen is still unknown.

This TCR came from a human donor in good health. This chain uses TRBV5-1 with TRBJ1-4, with D uncertain. Sequenced material: memory (CD45RA-) CD4+ T cells from blood. This chain's CDR3 is CASSLEPNEKLFF. The CDR3 nucleotides read TGCGCCAGCAGCCTAGAGCCTAATGAAAAACTGTTTTTT.